Listed below are T cell receptor beta chains from one sample, sequenced in a study of monozygotic twins with inflammatory bowel disease. TCRdb reprocessed the 5' RACE reads, with one entry per CDR3 protein and no DNA. The sample holds some 150,000 distinct CDR3 sequences. The sequenced material came from blood. All receptors come from a human donor with ulcerative colitis or Crohn's disease, or a healthy co-twin of an affected twin (not recorded which). CDR3s include the opening cysteine and the closing phenylalanine or tryptophan. Fields, in order: J gene, V gene, CDR3 protein.

TRBJ1-2,TRBV4-2,CASSLPDRGRVGGYTF
TRBJ1-1,TRBV12-3/TRBV12-4,CASSLSGPEAFF
TRBJ1-1,TRBV5-1,CASTRGSVPNTEAFF
TRBJ2-1,TRBV30,CAWSMWGLVNEQFF
TRBJ2-3,TRBV15,CATSRDLGDVTDTQYF
TRBJ2-1,TRBV28,CASRFGTDYNEQFF
TRBJ1-5,TRBV20-1,CSATGTSEPDQPQHF
TRBJ2-1,TRBV5-1,CASSLRAEVGIYNEQFF
TRBJ1-4,TRBV5-1,CASSLVPRSDEKLFF
TRBJ1-2,TRBV7-8,CASSLATRYGYTF
TRBJ1-6,TRBV7-6,CASSWDPGNSPLHF
TRBJ2-7,TRBV5-1,CASSLNLAGYEQYF
TRBJ2-1,TRBV11-1,CASSLVVLAAGGYNEQFF
TRBJ1-1,TRBV7-2,CASSLDTQGEAFF
TRBJ2-7,TRBV5-1,CASSRGVQTSYEQYF
TRBJ2-3,TRBV5-1,CASSLAGQVTQYF
TRBJ2-5,TRBV9,CASSPRGSGSEETQYF
TRBJ2-7,TRBV28,CASSFETNIITYEQYF
TRBJ2-7,TRBV18,CASSPYPGGREQYF
TRBJ1-2,TRBV2,CASSGQPGAYGYTF
TRBJ2-1,TRBV7-2,CASSFFRDRDNEQFF
TRBJ2-7,TRBV18,CASSPTDFHEQYF
TRBJ1-2,TRBV5-1,CASSLGTVSPPNYGYTF
TRBJ2-5,TRBV20-1,CSARRGHPQETQYF
TRBJ2-2,TRBV12-3/TRBV12-4,CASSTSTRGSSTGELFF